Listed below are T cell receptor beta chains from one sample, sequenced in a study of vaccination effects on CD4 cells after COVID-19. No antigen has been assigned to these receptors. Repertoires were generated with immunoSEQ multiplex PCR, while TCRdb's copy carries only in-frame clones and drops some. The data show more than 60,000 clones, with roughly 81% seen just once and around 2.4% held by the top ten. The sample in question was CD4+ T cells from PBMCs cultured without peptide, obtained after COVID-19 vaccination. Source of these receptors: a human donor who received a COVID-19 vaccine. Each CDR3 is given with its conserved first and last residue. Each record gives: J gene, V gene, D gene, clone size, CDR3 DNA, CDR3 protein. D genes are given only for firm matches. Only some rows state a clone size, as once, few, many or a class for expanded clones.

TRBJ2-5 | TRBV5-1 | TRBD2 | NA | TGCGCCAGCACTGGGACTAGCGGGGAGACCCAGTACTTC | CASTGTSGETQYF
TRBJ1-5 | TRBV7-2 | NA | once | TGTGCCAGCACCCCCGGGGGGGGAAGCAATCAGCCCCAGCATTTT | CASTPGGGSNQPQHF
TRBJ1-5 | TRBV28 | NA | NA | TGTGCCAGCAGTTTAAGAGGCAGGGACAATCAGCCCCAGCATTTT | CASSLRGRDNQPQHF
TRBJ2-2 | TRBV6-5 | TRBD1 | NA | TGTGCCAGCAGTTACTCAGGGACAGTCCCCGGGGAGCTGTTTTTT | CASSYSGTVPGELFF
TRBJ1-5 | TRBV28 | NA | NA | TGTGCCAGCAGTTATTTGGGGGGGTATCAGCCCCAGCATTTT | CASSYLGGYQPQHF
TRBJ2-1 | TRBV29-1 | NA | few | TGCAGCGTCCTGGGGAGCTACTCCTACAATGAGCAGTTCTTC | CSVLGSYSYNEQFF
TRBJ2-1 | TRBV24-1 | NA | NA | TGTGCCACCAGTGACCCCCAGATAAAGGAGCAGTTCTTC | CATSDPQIKEQFF
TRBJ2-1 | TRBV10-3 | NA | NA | TGTGCCATCAGTGAGCGAGGGGATGCCTACAATGAGCAGTTCTTC | CAISERGDAYNEQFF
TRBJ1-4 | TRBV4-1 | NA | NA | TGCGCCAGCAGCCGCTACCGGGAGTCCGATGAAAAACTGTTTTTT | CASSRYRESDEKLFF
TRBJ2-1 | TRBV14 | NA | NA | TGTGCCAGCAGCCAAGTTCGAGGGGGAGAGCAGTTCTTC | CASSQVRGGEQFF
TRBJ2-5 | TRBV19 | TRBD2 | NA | TGTGCCAGTAGTCCGGGGGGGCTAGTAGAGACCCAGTACTTC | CASSPGGLVETQYF
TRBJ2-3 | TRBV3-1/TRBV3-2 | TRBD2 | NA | TGTGCCAGCAGCCGACAGCGGGGCCCAATCGGCACAGATACGCAGTATTTT | CASSRQRGPIGTDTQYF
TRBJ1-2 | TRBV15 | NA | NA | TGTGCCACCAGCACCAGATATAACTATGGCTACACCTTC | CATSTRYNYGYTF
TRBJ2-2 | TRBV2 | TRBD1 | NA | TGTGCCAGCAGCGGGACAGAAACCGGGGAGCTGTTTTTT | CASSGTETGELFF
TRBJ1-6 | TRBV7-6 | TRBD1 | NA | TGTGCCAGCAGCCCGTTACAGGGGGATTCACCCCTCCACTTT | CASSPLQGDSPLHF
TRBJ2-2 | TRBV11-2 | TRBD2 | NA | TGTGCCAGCAGCCCCAGTAGCGGGGGCACCGGGGAGCTGTTTTTT | CASSPSSGGTGELFF
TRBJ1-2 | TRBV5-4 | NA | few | TGTGCCAGCAGCTTGGGGGCAGCTTCTAACTATGGCTACACCTTC | CASSLGAASNYGYTF
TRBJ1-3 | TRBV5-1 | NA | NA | TGCGCCAGCAGCTTGGGACTAGCGGAGGACACCATATATTTT | CASSLGLAEDTIYF
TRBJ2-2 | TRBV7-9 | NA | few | TGTGCCAGCAGCCCCCGATTGGGGTCCACCGGGGAGCTGTTTTTT | CASSPRLGSTGELFF
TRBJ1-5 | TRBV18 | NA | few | TGTGCCAGCTCACCGGCTTTTCGAGACAATCAGCCCCAGCATTTT | CASSPAFRDNQPQHF
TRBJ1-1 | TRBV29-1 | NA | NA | TGCAGCGTTGAAAGGGGCAGGGGAGCCGCTGAAGCTTTCTTT | CSVERGRGAAEAFF
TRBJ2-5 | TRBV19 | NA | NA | TGTGCCAGTAGTATGTCGGAATGGGAGACCCAGTACTTC | CASSMSEWETQYF
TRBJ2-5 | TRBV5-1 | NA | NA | TGCGCCAGCAGCTTGATGACTGAACAAGAGACCCAGTACTTC | CASSLMTEQETQYF
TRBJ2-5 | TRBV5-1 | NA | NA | TGCGCCAGCAGCTTTATGCTCCAAGAGACCCAGTACTTC | CASSFMLQETQYF
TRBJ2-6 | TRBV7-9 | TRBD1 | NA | TGTGCCAGCAGCTTAGGGACAGGGGGCGCAGGGGGGGCCAACGTCCTGACTTTC | CASSLGTGGAGGANVLTF
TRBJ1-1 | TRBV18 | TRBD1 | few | TGTGCCAGCTCACGATCCGAGGGGGCGCTCACTGAAGCTTTCTTT | CASSRSEGALTEAFF
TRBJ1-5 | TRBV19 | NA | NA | TGTGCCAGTAGTATATCGAATGGGAATCAGCCCCAGCATTTT | CASSISNGNQPQHF
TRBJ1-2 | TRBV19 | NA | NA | TGTGCCAGTAGTATGGGACGGACAGCCCCACTGCATGGCTACACCTTC | CASSMGRTAPLHGYTF
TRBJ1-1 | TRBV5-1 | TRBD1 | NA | TGCGCCAGCAGACTTCGGGGGACAGGGGACACTGAAGCTTTCTTT | CASRLRGTGDTEAFF
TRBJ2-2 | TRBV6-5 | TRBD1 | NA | TGTGCCAGTCGACAGGGTGCCACCGGGGAGCTGTTTTTT | CASRQGATGELFF